The clone carrying this T cell receptor beta chain came up once. Its specificity is unknown. Trimming removed 6 bases at V and 2 bases at J, with 13 bases between. Germline V lookup: CDR1 MNHEY, CDR2 SVGAGI. The CDR3 totals 15 residues. Profiling relied on immunoSEQ multiplex PCR, and the TCRdb table lists in-frame clones only, not all of them. The profile shows roughly 460,000 clones, around 89% of them singletons. Treatment meaning: about 20 received Ad26.COV2.S at low or high dose, single or two shots; 5 received placebo; per-sample allocation not given. The samples date from day 63 after the first vaccine or placebo injection. This Boston cohort included adults aged 18-55 years. This vaccine is an Ad26 vector that expresses the Wuhan-strain SARS-CoV-2 spike. This sample is part of a study of Ad26.COV2.S vaccination and SARS-CoV-2 variants. Overall study context: The donor participated in the COV1001 trial, in its Ad26.COV2.S arm. Findings of the study overall: Researchers cautioned that TCR breadth and depth analyses may have underestimated total T cell responses.

The chain is built from TRBV6-5 and TRBJ1-4; no definite D call. The sequenced sample was peripheral blood, obtained in a trial of Ad26.COV2.S vaccine versus placebo. This TCR was sampled from a person between 18 and 65 years old who received the Ad26.COV2.S COVID-19 vaccine or a placebo. The CDR3 is CASRGPTPTNEKLFF. CDR3 bases: TGTGCCAGCAGAGGGCCTACCCCCACTAATGAAAAACTGTTTTTT.